This is a list of T cell receptor beta chains from one sample in a study of blood T cell repertoires in COVID-19. Sequencing was performed with immunoSEQ multiplex PCR; in TCRdb, only in-frame clones are kept and a portion is missing. The sample records about 62,000 clones, roughly 90% being singletons. The sample comprised peripheral blood. The receptors stem from an older woman with acute or convalescent COVID-19. The conserved cysteine and the conserved F or W are not part of the CDR3 here.

cdr3_aa	v_call	j_call
ASSLVGQGNYGYT	TRBV18	TRBJ1-2
ASGPGGADYGYT	TRBV5-1	TRBJ1-2
AISKHTGGNTEAF	TRBV10-3	TRBJ1-1
ASSPGQGAWNEQF	TRBV27	TRBJ2-1
ATSLDGETQY	TRBV24-1	TRBJ2-5
ASSQGYRKNTEAF	TRBV4-2	TRBJ1-1
ASSLESTGLYNEQF	TRBV7-6	TRBJ2-1
ASATGPGNSPLH	TRBV5-1	TRBJ1-6
ASSRSASGRKETQY	TRBV27	TRBJ2-5
ASQPWLYRNYGYT	TRBV19	TRBJ1-2
ASSVGNLKETQY	TRBV9	TRBJ2-5
ASSAGDSPGGGTQY	TRBV6-6	TRBJ2-3
ASSLSGGNEQF	TRBV5-4	TRBJ2-1
ASSNKWGERGPYKTNTGELF	TRBV21-1	TRBJ2-2
ASSLQGITDYGYT	TRBV5-6	TRBJ1-2
AAGQGDGYT	TRBV24-1	TRBJ1-2
ASSSTGGHTEAF	TRBV6-1	TRBJ1-1
ASSSSGRAANEQF	TRBV7-2	TRBJ2-1
ASSPQTGEAYGYT	TRBV18	TRBJ1-2
ASQQGPTEAF	TRBV19	TRBJ1-1
ASSLATSGSKNEQF	TRBV7-6	TRBJ2-1
ASSLDSRQGFLTGELF	TRBV7-2	TRBJ2-2
ASRESTGATWGYT	TRBV5-1	TRBJ1-2
ASSILSMGGSTDTQY	TRBV5-1	TRBJ2-3
AAWGTSRNEQF	TRBV27	TRBJ2-1
ASSLTSGGITGELF	TRBV7-3	TRBJ2-2
ASSLAIRATGELF	TRBV7-6	TRBJ2-2
AISVSQDFTGELF	TRBV10-3	TRBJ2-2
ASSLVPGREVNNEQF	TRBV5-1	TRBJ2-1
ASSLSGVYQAF	TRBV27	TRBJ1-1
ASSPGTSQETQY	TRBV5-4	TRBJ2-5
ASSQDRGKNYGYT	TRBV4-2	TRBJ1-2
ASSFEGGNEQF	TRBV7-3	TRBJ2-1
ASSGIRDSLGETQY	TRBV5-1	TRBJ2-5
SADRDTQY	TRBV20-1	TRBJ2-3
SVPPQDSSTDTQY	TRBV29-1	TRBJ2-3
ASSPTSGRENEQF	TRBV5-4	TRBJ2-1
ASGLVQGGEVLTEAF	TRBV12-5	TRBJ1-1
ATSPGETRVADTQY	TRBV5-1	TRBJ2-3
ASSALDRGQEKLF	TRBV9	TRBJ1-4
ASSLGPGAF	TRBV5-6	TRBJ1-1
ASRDSGQGFNEKLF	TRBV27	TRBJ1-4
ASRWEEDTEAF	TRBV5-1	TRBJ1-1
SVEGDFASYNEQF	TRBV29-1	TRBJ2-1
ATSRPGGVYYGYT	TRBV15	TRBJ1-2
ASSPSSGLNTGELF	TRBV9	TRBJ2-2
ASSFLQLGNTIY	TRBV5-8	TRBJ1-3
ASSLQRGKLF	TRBV12-3/TRBV12-4	TRBJ1-4